These T cell receptor beta chains were read from a single sample in a study of molecular identifiers for immune sequencing clone quantification. TCRdb processed the PCR reads anew with MiXCR; each CDR3 protein has one entry. The data show nearly 650,000 distinct CDR3 sequences, with 25% seen just once and about 0.84% held by the top ten. The sequenced sample was naive CD8+ T cells from blood, with Jurkat cell RNA spiked in. These receptors were collected from a human donor in good health. Some libraries in this study had Jurkat cell RNA spiked in. CDR3s include the opening cysteine and the closing phenylalanine or tryptophan. A D gene is named only where the DNA matches it firmly. Size is omitted from some rows. Given values are once, few, many or a class for expanded clones.

TRBJ1-1 TRBD1 TRBV7-9 many TGTGCCAGCACCCTTGGACAGGGGGCGGGTGAAGCTTTCTTT CASTLGQGAGEAFF
TRBJ2-7 TRBD1 TRBV28 few TGTGCCAGCAATTCCCCGGGACAGGGGTTCGGCGAGCAGTACTTC CASNSPGQGFGEQYF
TRBJ2-7 . TRBV18 . TGTGCCAGCTCGCACACCGGGGCAGACCTACGGGAGCAGTACTTC CASSHTGADLREQYF
TRBJ2-7 TRBD1 TRBV18 few TGTGCCAGCTCACCGAGCTCACGTTCCGGGACAGGGTTACGCTACGAGCAGTACTTC CASSPSSRSGTGLRYEQYF
TRBJ2-1 TRBD2 TRBV5-1 many TGCGCCAGCGGGCGACTAGCAATGAATGAGCAGTTCTTC CASGRLAMNEQFF
TRBJ1-4 TRBD1 TRBV6-5 . TGTGCCAGCGGACCGGGGACAGGGGATGAAAAACTGTTTTTT CASGPGTGDEKLFF
TRBJ2-1 TRBD1 TRBV5-8 . TGTGCCACCCAAGGACAGGCCTCCTCCAATGAGCAGTTCTTC CATQGQASSNEQFF
TRBJ2-7 TRBD1 TRBV15 . TGTGCCACCAGCGGTGCTCCCGGACAGGTAAATTACGAGCAGTACTTC CATSGAPGQVNYEQYF
TRBJ2-7 . TRBV24-1 many TGTGCCACCAGTGATACCGGGTACCCCTACGAGCAGTACTTC CATSDTGYPYEQYF
TRBJ1-1 . TRBV6-2/TRBV6-3 . TGTGCCAGCAGTTACTTATGGGAAAACATGAACACTGAAGCTTTCTTT CASSYLWENMNTEAFF
TRBJ2-2 TRBD2 TRBV2 few TGTGCCAGCAGTGACGGGACTAGCGGTTATGTCACCGGGGAGCTGTTTTTT CASSDGTSGYVTGELFF
TRBJ2-5 . TRBV12-3/TRBV12-4 many TGTGCCAGCAGGCCTCCCACAGCGGAAGAGACCCAGTACTTC CASRPPTAEETQYF
TRBJ2-3 . TRBV7-2 many TGTGCCAGCAGTGCACCGGGGGCGACAGATACGCAGTATTTT CASSAPGATDTQYF
TRBJ2-5 . TRBV6-2/TRBV6-3 few TGTGCCAGCAGTTACACCCTGACTCCTTATACCCAGTACTTC CASSYTLTPYTQYF
TRBJ2-1 TRBD2 TRBV27 few TGTGCCAGCAGAGCGGGACTAGCGGGAGACTTCTTC CASRAGLAGDFF
TRBJ2-1 . TRBV6-2/TRBV6-3 . TGTGCCAGCGGTTATATAGGAGTGCGGCAGGTATTGGAAAATGAGCAGTTCTTC CASGYIGVRQVLENEQFF
TRBJ2-7 TRBD1 TRBV30 many TGTGCCTGGAGTGGGAGGACAGGGTTTTTGGAGCAGTACTTC CAWSGRTGFLEQYF
TRBJ1-6 . TRBV20-1 few TGCAGTGCTATTACCCGGGACCGAATACATAATTCACCCCTCCACTTT CSAITRDRIHNSPLHF
TRBJ1-5 TRBD1 TRBV11-3 . TGTGCCACCAGCCTGGGGACAGCGGGGAGCAATCACCCCCAGCGTTTT CATSLGTAGSNHPQRF
TRBJ2-5 . TRBV3-1 . TGTGCCAGCAGCCAAGATGTGAGCGAAGAGACCCAGTACTTC CASSQDVSEETQYF
TRBJ2-1 . TRBV6-6 many TGTGCCAGCAGTTACCTTGGCCTTCCGGATGAGCAGTTCTTC CASSYLGLPDEQFF
TRBJ2-3 TRBD1 TRBV9 once TGTGCCAGCCGATCTGGACAGGGGGTAACAGATACGCTGTATTTT CASRSGQGVTDTLYF
TRBJ2-3 . TRBV10-2 many TGCGCCAGCAGTGAGCTTCCAGGGGGCACAGATACGCAGTATTTT CASSELPGGTDTQYF
TRBJ1-1 . TRBV11-2 many TGTGCCAGCGTAATGAACACTGAAGCTTTCTTT CASVMNTEAFF
TRBJ2-3 TRBD1 TRBV28 many TGTGCCAGCAGTCTACAGGGGGGATTCGATACGCAGTATTTT CASSLQGGFDTQYF
TRBJ2-1 . TRBV7-4 . TGTGCCGGCAGCTTAGGGGTCGGATACAATGAGCAGTTCTTC CAGSLGVGYNEQFF
TRBJ1-2 . TRBV2 . TGTGCCTGCAGAGGGACGCCGGGCTACACCTTC CACRGTPGYTF
TRBJ2-7 . TRBV9 few TGTGCCAGCACCAAAGAGGGCAGTTCAGATAGCGAGCAGTACTTC CASTKEGSSDSEQYF
TRBJ1-6 . TRBV7-9 few TGTGCCAGCAGCTTCGAGTCTAATTCACCCCTCCACTTT CASSFESNSPLHF
TRBJ1-3 . TRBV20-1 many TGCAGTGCTAGAGAAAAAGTCTCTGGAAACACCATATATTTT CSAREKVSGNTIYF
TRBJ2-5 TRBD1 TRBV2 . TGTGCCAGCAGTGCTTTCCGGGACAGTAACCAAGAGCCCCAGTACTTC CASSAFRDSNQEPQYF
TRBJ2-5 . TRBV18 few TGTGCCAGCTCACCCCTCATATCCCCTAGGTCCGGGAGGACCCAGTACTTC CASSPLISPRSGRTQYF
TRBJ2-3 TRBD2 TRBV11-2 many TGTGCCAGCAGCTTAGGCGGGAGGGCCACAGATACGCAGTATTTT CASSLGGRATDTQYF
TRBJ1-1 TRBD1 TRBV18 few TGTGCCAGCTCACAAGGTACAGGGGTTAACACTGAAGCTTTCTTT CASSQGTGVNTEAFF
TRBJ1-4 TRBD1 TRBV28 . TGTGCCAGCAGTTTGCCACCGGGACAGCTTAATGAAAAACTGATTTTT CASSLPPGQLNEKLIF
TRBJ2-3 . TRBV5-1 many TGTGCCAGCAGCCTCAGTACAGATACGCAGTATTTT CASSLSTDTQYF
TRBJ2-7 . TRBV4-1 many TGCGCCAGCAGCCGAGTGCCGGACAGCCCCTACGAGCAGTACTTC CASSRVPDSPYEQYF
TRBJ2-5 TRBD2 TRBV9 many TGTGCCAGCAGCGCGACTAGCGGGGAAGAGACCCAGTACTTC CASSATSGEETQYF
TRBJ2-1 TRBD2 TRBV11-2 few TGTGCCAGCAGCTTTGGGACTAGCGGAGACTCCTGGAATGAGCAGTTCTTC CASSFGTSGDSWNEQFF
TRBJ1-5 . TRBV4-3 many TGCGCCAGCAGCCAAGACAGGGATAGCAATCAGCCCCAGCATTTT CASSQDRDSNQPQHF
TRBJ2-3 TRBD1 TRBV7-9 many TGTGCCAGCAGCTGGGGACAGGGCACAGATACGCAGTATTTT CASSWGQGTDTQYF
TRBJ2-1 . TRBV12-3/TRBV12-4 . TGTGCCAGCAGTTTAGGAGGTTTCGACAATGAGCAGTTCTTC CASSLGGFDNEQFF
TRBJ2-6 . TRBV27 many TGTGCCACCTCCGGACAGCTTTCTGGGGCCAACGTCCTGACTTTC CATSGQLSGANVLTF
TRBJ2-7 . TRBV28 many TGTGCCAGCAGTGGGCTCCCACTAGGCTCCTACGAGCAGTACTTC CASSGLPLGSYEQYF
TRBJ2-7 . TRBV11-2 many TGTGCCAGCAGCTTAGATCCCGGGTTCGAGCAGTACTTC CASSLDPGFEQYF
TRBJ2-1 TRBD2 TRBV7-6 few TGTGCCAGCAGCTTAGATGGGGTCCCGGGACTAGCGGAAAATGAGCAGTTCTTC CASSLDGVPGLAENEQFF
TRBJ2-5 TRBD1 TRBV12-3/TRBV12-4 many TGTGCCAGCAGTTTAAACCCAACCTGGACAGGGGAGGAGACCCAGTACTTC CASSLNPTWTGEETQYF
TRBJ2-2 TRBD1 TRBV30 many TGTGCCTGGAGATTCCTGCCCGGGACAGTGAACACCGGGGAGCTGTTTTTT CAWRFLPGTVNTGELFF
TRBJ1-1 . TRBV30 many TGTGCCTGGAGCAGATCGGGTGAAGCTTTCTTT CAWSRSGEAFF
TRBJ2-7 TRBD1 TRBV5-6 many TGTGCCAGCAGCTCGACAGGGGGGGCCTACGAGCAGTACTTC CASSSTGGAYEQYF
TRBJ2-7 TRBD1 TRBV5-1 many TGCGCCAGCAGCATAGGACAGGGCCACGAGCAGTACTTC CASSIGQGHEQYF
TRBJ2-7 . TRBV11-2 many TGTGCCAGCAGCTTAGATTGGGCTCCGAGCTCCTACGAGCAGTACTTC CASSLDWAPSSYEQYF
TRBJ2-3 . TRBV7-6 few TGTGCCAGCAGCCATCAGCGGGGCACAGATACGCAGTATTTT CASSHQRGTDTQYF
TRBJ2-5 TRBD2 TRBV4-3 . TGCGCCAGCAGCCAAGTTTTTTCTGTGGGGGAGGGAGGGGAAGAGACCCAGTACTTC CASSQVFSVGEGGEETQYF
TRBJ2-1 . TRBV9 few TGTGCCAGCAGCCCCCCCCGAGGAGCGCATAGCTCCTACAATGAGCAGTTCTTC CASSPPRGAHSSYNEQFF
TRBJ2-7 . TRBV27 few TGTGCCAGCAGCCCCTATAGGACGGGTTCCTACGAGCAGTACTTC CASSPYRTGSYEQYF
TRBJ2-5 TRBD2 TRBV7-9 few TGTGCCAGCAGCTTACCGCGGGAGGGGTTAGAGACCCAGTACTTC CASSLPREGLETQYF
TRBJ2-5 . TRBV4-1 many TGCGCCAGCAGCCAAACGACAAACCAAGAGACCCAGTACTTC CASSQTTNQETQYF
TRBJ1-5 TRBD1 TRBV9 few TGTGCCAACAGCGCGGGACAGGGTAACGGAGTGCCCCAGCATTTT CANSAGQGNGVPQHF
TRBJ2-3 . TRBV14 many TGTGCCAGCAGCGAAGCAGGGCTGGCACTCACAGATACGCAGTATTTT CASSEAGLALTDTQYF